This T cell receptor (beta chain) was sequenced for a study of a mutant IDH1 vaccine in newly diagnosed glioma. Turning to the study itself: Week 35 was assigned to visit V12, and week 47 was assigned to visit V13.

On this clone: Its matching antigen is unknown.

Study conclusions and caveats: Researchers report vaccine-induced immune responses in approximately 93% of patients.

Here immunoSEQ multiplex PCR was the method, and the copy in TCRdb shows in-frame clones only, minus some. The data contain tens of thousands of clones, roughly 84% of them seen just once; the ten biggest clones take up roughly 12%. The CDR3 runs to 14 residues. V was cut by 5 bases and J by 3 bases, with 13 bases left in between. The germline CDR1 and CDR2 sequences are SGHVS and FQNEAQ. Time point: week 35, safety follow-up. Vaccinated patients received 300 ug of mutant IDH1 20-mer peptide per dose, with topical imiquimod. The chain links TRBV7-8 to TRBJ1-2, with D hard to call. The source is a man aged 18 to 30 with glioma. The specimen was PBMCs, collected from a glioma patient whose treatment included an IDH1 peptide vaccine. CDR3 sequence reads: CASSPRAPHYGYTF. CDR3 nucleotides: TGTGCCAGCAGCCCACGCGCCCCGCACTATGGCTACACCTTC.